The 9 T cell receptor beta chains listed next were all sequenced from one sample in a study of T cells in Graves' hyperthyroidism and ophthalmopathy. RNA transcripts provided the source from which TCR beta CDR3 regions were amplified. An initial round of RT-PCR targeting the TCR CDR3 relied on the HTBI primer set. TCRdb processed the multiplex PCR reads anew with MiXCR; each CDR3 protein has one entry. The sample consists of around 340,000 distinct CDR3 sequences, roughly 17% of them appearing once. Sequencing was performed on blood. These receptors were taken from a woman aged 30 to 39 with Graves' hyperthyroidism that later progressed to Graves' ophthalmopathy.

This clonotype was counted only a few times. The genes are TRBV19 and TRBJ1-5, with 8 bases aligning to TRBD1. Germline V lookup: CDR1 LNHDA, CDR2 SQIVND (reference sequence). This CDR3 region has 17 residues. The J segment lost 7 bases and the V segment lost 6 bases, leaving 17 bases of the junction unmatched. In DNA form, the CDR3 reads TGTGCCAGTAGCCGTACGGGGGACAGGCGTCTTGGGCAGCCCCAGCATTTT. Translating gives CASSRTGDRRLGQPQHF.

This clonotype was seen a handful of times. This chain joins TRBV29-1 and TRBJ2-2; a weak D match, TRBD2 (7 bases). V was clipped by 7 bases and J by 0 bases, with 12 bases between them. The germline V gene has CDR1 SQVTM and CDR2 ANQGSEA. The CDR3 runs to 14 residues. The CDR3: CSGGGTPNTGELFF. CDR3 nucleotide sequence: TGCAGCGGGGGGGGGACACCGAACACCGGGGAGCTGTTTTTT.

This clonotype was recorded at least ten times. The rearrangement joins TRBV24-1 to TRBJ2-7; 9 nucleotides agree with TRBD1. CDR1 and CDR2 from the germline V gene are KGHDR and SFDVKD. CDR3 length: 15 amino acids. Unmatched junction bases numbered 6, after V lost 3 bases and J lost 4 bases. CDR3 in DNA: TGTGCCACCAGTGATCCCGGACAGGGGTTTTACGAGCAGTACTTC. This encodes CATSDPGQGFYEQYF.

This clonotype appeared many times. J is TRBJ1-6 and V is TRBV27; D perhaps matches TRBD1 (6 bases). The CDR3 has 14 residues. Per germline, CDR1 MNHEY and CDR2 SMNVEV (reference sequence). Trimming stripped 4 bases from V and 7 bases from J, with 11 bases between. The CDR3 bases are TGTGCCAGCAGTTCGCGGACAGTAAATTCACCCCTCCACTTT. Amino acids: CASSSRTVNSPLHF.

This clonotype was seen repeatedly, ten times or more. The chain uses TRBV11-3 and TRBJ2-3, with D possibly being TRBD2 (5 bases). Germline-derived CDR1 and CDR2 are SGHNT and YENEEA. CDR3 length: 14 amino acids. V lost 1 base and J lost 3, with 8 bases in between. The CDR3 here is CASSLGGKTDTQYF. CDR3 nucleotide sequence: TGTGCCAGCAGCTTAGGAGGGAAGACAGATACGCAGTATTTT.

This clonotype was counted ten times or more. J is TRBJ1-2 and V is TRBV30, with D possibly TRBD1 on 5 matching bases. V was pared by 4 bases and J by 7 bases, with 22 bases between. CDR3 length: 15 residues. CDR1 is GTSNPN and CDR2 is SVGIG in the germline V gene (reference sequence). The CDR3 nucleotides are TGTGCCTGGACCTTTGTAGGGACCGCTACTGGTGGCTACACCTTC. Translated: CAWTFVGTATGGYTF.

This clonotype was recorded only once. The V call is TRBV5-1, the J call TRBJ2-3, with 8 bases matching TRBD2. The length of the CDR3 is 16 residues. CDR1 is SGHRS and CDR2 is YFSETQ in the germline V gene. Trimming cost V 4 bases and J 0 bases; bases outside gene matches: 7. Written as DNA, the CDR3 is TGCGCCAGCAGCGCCGGACTAGCAGCCAGCACAGATACGCAGTATTTT. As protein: CASSAGLAASTDTQYF.

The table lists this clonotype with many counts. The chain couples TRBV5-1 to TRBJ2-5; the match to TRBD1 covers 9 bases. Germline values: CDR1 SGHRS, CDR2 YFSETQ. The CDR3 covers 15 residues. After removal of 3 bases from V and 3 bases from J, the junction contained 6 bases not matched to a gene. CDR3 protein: CASSSGTGQEETQYF. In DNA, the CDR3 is TGCGCCAGCAGCTCGGGGACAGGGCAAGAAGAGACCCAGTACTTC.

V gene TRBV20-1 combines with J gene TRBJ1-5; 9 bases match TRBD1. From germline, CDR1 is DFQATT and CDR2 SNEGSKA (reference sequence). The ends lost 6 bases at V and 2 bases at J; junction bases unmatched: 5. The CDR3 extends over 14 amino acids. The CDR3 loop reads CSAGQGRGNQPQHF. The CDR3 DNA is TGCAGTGCGGGACAGGGTCGCGGCAATCAGCCCCAGCATTTT.